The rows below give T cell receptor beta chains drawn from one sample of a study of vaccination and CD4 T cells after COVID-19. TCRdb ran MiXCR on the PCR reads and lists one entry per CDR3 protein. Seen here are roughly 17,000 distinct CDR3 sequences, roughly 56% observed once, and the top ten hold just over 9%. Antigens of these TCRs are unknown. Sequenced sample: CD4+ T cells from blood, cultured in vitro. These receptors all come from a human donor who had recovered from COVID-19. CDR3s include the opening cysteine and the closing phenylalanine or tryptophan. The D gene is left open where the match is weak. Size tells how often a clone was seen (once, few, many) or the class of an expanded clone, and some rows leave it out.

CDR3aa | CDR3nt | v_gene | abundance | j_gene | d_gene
CASTPGGGLYGYTF | TGTGCCAGCACCCCGGGTGGGGGCCTCTATGGCTACACCTTC | TRBV12-3/TRBV12-4 | . | TRBJ1-2 | .
CATSTGTGALYGYTF | TGTGCCACCAGTACCGGGACAGGGGCCCTCTATGGCTACACCTTC | TRBV24-1 | . | TRBJ1-2 | TRBD1
CATRAPGTVNTEAFF | TGTGCCACACGCGCCCCCGGGACAGTAAACACTGAAGCTTTCTTT | TRBV6-1 | few | TRBJ1-1 | TRBD1
CASKLRPGQGYGYTF | TGTGCCAGTAAACTAAGACCGGGACAGGGGTATGGCTACACCTTC | TRBV6-1 | . | TRBJ1-2 | TRBD1
CAIRAAVTYEQYF | TGTGCCATCAGAGCGGCGGTGACCTACGAGCAGTACTTC | TRBV10-3 | . | TRBJ2-7 | .
CASSLDPGDNQPQHF | TGTGCCAGCAGCTTGGACCCAGGGGATAATCAGCCCCAGCATTTT | TRBV7-2 | . | TRBJ1-5 | .
CASSLSIGSYNEQFF | TGTGCCAGCAGCTTAAGTATCGGGAGCTACAATGAGCAGTTCTTC | TRBV7-3 | once | TRBJ2-1 | .
CASSLDPANYGYTF | TGTGCCAGCAGCCTTGACCCAGCTAACTATGGCTACACCTTC | TRBV7-2 | . | TRBJ1-2 | .
CSASPPPGGYQPQHF | TGCAGTGCTAGTCCCCCCCCAGGGGGCTATCAGCCCCAGCATTTT | TRBV20-1 | . | TRBJ1-5 | TRBD1
CSGGVGNEKLFF | TGCAGCGGGGGAGTGGGTAATGAAAAACTGTTTTTT | TRBV29-1 | medium-sized | TRBJ1-4 | .
CASSLLPSEATQYF | TGCGCCAGCAGCTTGTTACCTAGCGAAGCGACCCAGTACTTC | TRBV5-1 | . | TRBJ2-5 | .
CASSPTGTGKKGYEQYF | TGTGCCAGCAGCCCTACCGGGACAGGGAAAAAAGGCTACGAGCAGTACTTC | TRBV12-3/TRBV12-4 | . | TRBJ2-7 | TRBD1
CASSSGQGLYTEAFF | TGTGCCAGCAGCTCGGGACAGGGGCTTTACACTGAAGCTTTCTTT | TRBV7-9 | . | TRBJ1-1 | TRBD1
CSSTTTDTQYF | TGCAGTTCAACTACAACAGATACGCAGTATTTT | TRBV20-1 | few | TRBJ2-3 | .
CASSPQPGGWDNQYF | TGTGCCAGCAGCCCCCAGCCAGGAGGATGGGATAACCAGTACTTC | TRBV3-1 | . | TRBJ2-5 | .
CASSTNTYEQYF | TGTGCCAGTAGTACTAATACCTACGAGCAGTACTTC | TRBV19 | . | TRBJ2-7 | .
CASSLERKGGYTF | TGCGCCAGCAGCTTGGAAAGGAAGGGTGGCTACACCTTC | TRBV5-1 | . | TRBJ1-2 | .
CASSRAEVNEQFF | TGTGCCAGCAGCCGTGCGGAGGTAAATGAGCAGTTCTTC | TRBV7-7 | once | TRBJ2-1 | .
CASSFGGAKNIQYF | TGTGCCAGCAGCTTTGGTGGAGCCAAAAACATTCAGTACTTC | TRBV5-4 | . | TRBJ2-4 | .
CSARTGGARENSPLHF | TGCAGTGCTAGAACAGGGGGCGCTAGAGAAAATTCACCCCTCCACTTT | TRBV20-1 | . | TRBJ1-6 | TRBD1
CASSAQGSNTEAFF | TGCGCCAGCAGTGCACAGGGTTCGAACACTGAAGCTTTCTTT | TRBV10-1 | once | TRBJ1-1 | .
CASTRPYGQGAGELFF | TGTGCCAGCACCCGTCCCTATGGACAGGGGGCCGGGGAGCTGTTTTTT | TRBV2 | . | TRBJ2-2 | TRBD1
CASSLNSGYQETQYF | TGTGCCAGCAGCTTGAATAGCGGGTACCAAGAGACCCAGTACTTC | TRBV7-3 | . | TRBJ2-5 | TRBD2
CASSARHNTEAFF | TGTGCCAGCAGCGCACGACACAACACTGAAGCTTTCTTT | TRBV7-3 | . | TRBJ1-1 | .
CASMRETQYF | TGTGCCAGCATGAGGGAGACCCAGTACTTC | TRBV28 | . | TRBJ2-5 | .
CASSSQGGQSYEQYF | TGTGCCAGCAGTTCCCAGGGGGGGCAATCCTACGAGCAGTACTTC | TRBV7-2 | . | TRBJ2-7 | .
CASSPGRADTGELFF | TGCGCCAGCAGCCCAGGCAGGGCCGACACCGGGGAGCTGTTTTTT | TRBV5-1 | . | TRBJ2-2 | .
CASSQGGLAETQYF | TGTGCCAGCAGCCAAGGGGGACTAGCAGAGACCCAGTACTTC | TRBV3-1 | . | TRBJ2-5 | TRBD2
CASSFEGLAMSYEQYF | TGTGCCAGCAGCTTTGAGGGACTAGCGATGTCCTACGAGCAGTACTTC | TRBV12-1 | few | TRBJ2-7 | .
CASSTTGGGQPQHF | TGTGCCAGCAGTACCACAGGGGGCGGTCAGCCCCAGCATTTT | TRBV12-3/TRBV12-4 | few | TRBJ1-5 | TRBD1
CASSATGVWETQYF | TGTGCCAGCAGTGCCACAGGGGTTTGGGAGACCCAGTACTTC | TRBV6-1 | few | TRBJ2-5 | TRBD1
CASSADIYGYTF | TGCGCCAGCAGCGCGGACATCTATGGCTACACCTTC | TRBV5-1 | . | TRBJ1-2 | .
CASSTASGTGSYGYTF | TGTGCCAGCAGTACAGCTTCCGGGACAGGCTCCTATGGCTACACCTTC | TRBV6-1 | few | TRBJ1-2 | TRBD1
CACYSGRGRDTQYF | TGCGCCTGCTATAGCGGGAGAGGCAGAGATACGCAGTATTTT | TRBV10-2 | . | TRBJ2-3 | TRBD2
CASRPIRTGISYNEQFF | TGTGCCAGCAGACCCATTAGGACAGGGATCTCCTACAATGAGCAGTTCTTC | TRBV6-1 | . | TRBJ2-1 | TRBD1
CASNPGYMNTEAFF | TGTGCCAGTAATCCGGGTTACATGAACACTGAAGCTTTCTTT | TRBV19 | . | TRBJ1-1 | .
CASTQYLAGVADTQYF | TGTGCCAGCACCCAGTACCTAGCGGGAGTGGCAGATACGCAGTATTTT | TRBV12-3/TRBV12-4 | . | TRBJ2-3 | TRBD2
CASSLRQAEQYF | TGTGCCAGCAGCTTACGACAGGCCGAGCAGTACTTC | TRBV7-3 | . | TRBJ2-7 | .
CAWDLGGEEKLFF | TGTGCCTGGGACCTCGGCGGGGAGGAAAAACTGTTTTTT | TRBV30 | . | TRBJ1-4 | .
CASTPQQGANTEAFF | TGTGCCAGCACCCCTCAACAGGGGGCAAACACTGAAGCTTTCTTT | TRBV7-9 | . | TRBJ1-1 | TRBD1
CAWSGSQETQYF | TGTGCCTGGAGTGGCAGTCAAGAGACCCAGTACTTC | TRBV30 | few | TRBJ2-5 | .